At least ten counts were recorded for the clone carrying this TCR beta chain. Its antigen is still unknown. Library construction for TCR beta used iRepertoire HTBI primers and Arm-PCR of CDR3 regions. As originally analysed: The identification of about 66 TRBV and approximately 13 TRBJ segments was made across samples. TCRdb reprocessed the multiplex PCR reads with MiXCR, giving one entry per CDR3 protein. In this record, the V and J calls reflect TCRdb's handling and not the investigators' own analysis. This table holds hundreds of thousands of distinct CDR3 sequences, less than 25% found once. These data originate in a study of regulatory T cells in long-lasting Graves disease. Time point specified: persistent/refractory GD, antithyroid drugs over 5 years with positive TRAb. PBMCs were the source of the RNA used for TCR sequencing. Xi'an, China, was home to the endocrinology department that provided patients.

The V gene's germline CDR1 is SGHTA and CDR2 FQGNSA. The CDR3 spans 17 residues. After removal of 5 bases from V and 2 bases from J, the junction contained 13 bases not matched to a gene. Whole-study results and caveats: Favored usage of TRBV28, TRBJ1-2 and TRBJ2-5 was recorded in persistent disease.

The source material was peripheral blood mononuclear cells (PBMCs), sampled when the disease was refractory, from a patient treated with antithyroid drugs. This sequence was found in a female donor with Graves disease. This chain connects TRBV7-2 to TRBJ1-1; 8 bases map to TRBD1. CDR3 protein: CASSPGGTGLGNTEAFF. DNA of the CDR3: TGTGCCAGCAGCCCCGGTGGGACAGGTCTTGGAAACACTGAAGCTTTCTTT.